A single sample is the source of the 30 T cell receptor beta chains below, sequenced in a study of OX40 agonist ivuxolimab in advanced cancers. Generated by immunoSEQ multiplex PCR, the TCRdb table keeps only in-frame clones and is missing some. Of just over 45,000 clones listed, roughly 94% are singletons. This material consisted of CD4+ or CD8+ T cells sorted from blood, taken in a trial of the OX40 agonist ivuxolimab. The receptors here all came from an adult with an advanced solid tumor such as melanoma, head and neck, liver or kidney cancer.

The chain couples TRBV11-3 to TRBJ2-1; 9 bases map to TRBD2. Trimming cost V 5 bases and J 9 bases; bases outside gene matches: 2. This CDR3 has 12 residues. Germline CDR1 SGHNT, CDR2 YENEEA. The CDR3 nucleotides are TGTGCCAGCAGCGGACTAGCGTTTGAGCAGTTCTTC. It encodes CASSGLAFEQFF.

The chain has TRBV5-4 and TRBJ1-6; D possibly corresponds to TRBD1 (5 bases). CDR3 length equals 20 residues. V was pared by 4 bases and J by 2 bases, with 25 bases between. Germline V CDR1 and CDR2: SGHNT, YYREEE (reference sequence). For the CDR3, the DNA is TGTGCCAGCAGCCTTGGGCGGGCCGTCAGGGATTCGGCCTATAATTCACCCCTCCACTTT. Translation: CASSLGRAVRDSAYNSPLHF.

The V and J genes are TRBV7-6 and TRBJ2-7, with 12 nucleotides matching TRBD2. The germline V gene has CDR1 SGHVS and CDR2 FNYEAQ. The CDR3 is 16 residues long. After removal of 0 bases from V and 6 bases from J, the junction contained 6 bases not matched to a gene. The CDR3, as DNA: TGTGCCAGCAGCTTAGCGGGGCTAGCGGGAGGGGGCGAGCAGTACTTC. Its translation: CASSLAGLAGGGEQYF.

V and J are TRBV15 and TRBJ2-1; a possible D gene is TRBD1 (6 bases). The CDR3 contains 14 residues. V was pared by 2 bases and J by 3 bases, with 8 bases between. CDR1 is LNHNV, CDR2 YYDKDF, per germline (reference sequence). Here the CDR3 DNA reads TGTGCCACCAGCAGAAACAGGGACTACAATGAGCAGTTCTTC. This codes for CATSRNRDYNEQFF. The full variable domain, rest sourced from reference TRBV15 and TRBJ2-1, is DAMVIQNPRYQVTQFGKPVTLSCSQTLNHNVMYWYQQKSSQAPKLLFHYYDKDFNNEADTPDNFQSRRPNTSFCFLDIRSPGLGDTAMYLCATSRNRDYNEQFFGPGTRLTVL.

The V gene is TRBV14, the J gene TRBJ2-7; 7 bases map to TRBD1. CDR1 and CDR2 from the germline V gene are SGHDN and FVKESK. This CDR3 is built from 19 residues. Unmatched junction bases numbered 19, after V lost 4 bases and J lost 1 base. The CDR3 region is CASSPMFYQGGRISYEQYF. The CDR3 region has the DNA TGTGCCAGCAGCCCGATGTTTTACCAAGGGGGCCGAATTTCCTACGAGCAGTACTTC. Complete variable domain (other parts from reference TRBV14 and TRBJ2-7): EAGVTQFPSHSVIEKGQTVTLRCDPISGHDNLYWYRRVMGKEIKFLLHFVKESKQDESGMPNNRFLAERTGGTYSTLKVQPAELEDSGVYFCASSPMFYQGGRISYEQYFGPGTRLTVT.

The chain joins TRBV29-1 to TRBJ2-5; D perhaps matches TRBD2 (5 bases). The tail of the sequence fits TRBJ2-7 better, so the J call may be wrong. CDR1 and CDR2 from the germline V gene are SQVTM and ANQGSEA. This CDR3 is built from 12 residues. The CDR3 DNA reads as TGCAGCGTGTATCTAGCTTCCTACGAGCAGTACTTC. Translating gives CSVYLASYEQYF.

The J gene is TRBJ2-5, the V gene TRBV9; D unresolved. Germline V gene lookup returns CDR1 SGDLS and CDR2 YYNGEE. CDR3 length: 11 amino acids. The V end was cut by 0 bases, the J end by 6 bases, with 3 bases between. The CDR3 is CASSVEKTQYF. The CDR3 DNA reads TGTGCCAGCAGCGTAGAGAAGACCCAGTACTTC.

The chain carries TRBV9 and TRBJ2-2; TRBD1 matches at 7 bases. CDR1 and CDR2 (germline): SGDLS, YYNGEE. The V segment lost 3 bases and the J segment 1 base; nucleotides outside the gene matches: 3. This CDR3 has 15 amino acids. The DNA of the CDR3 is TGTGCCAGCAGCGGGCGGACAGGGAACACCGGGGAGCTGTTTTTT. This translates into CASSGRTGNTGELFF.

This clone was observed a handful of times. The chain is built from TRBV27 and TRBJ1-2, with D maybe TRBD1 (6 bases). The CDR3 covers 12 residues. CDR1 and CDR2 from the germline V gene are MNHEY and SMNVEV (reference sequence). V dropped 5 bases and J dropped 13 bases, with 17 bases sitting between them. The DNA of the CDR3 is TGTGCCAGCAGTCCCCCCGAGGGGGGGATCACCTTC. It encodes CASSPPEGGITF.

This chain connects TRBV27 to TRBJ2-7; 8 positions match TRBD1. Trimming removed 3 bases from V and 3 bases from J; junction bases left unmatched: 4. Germline V lookup: CDR1 MNHEY, CDR2 SMNVEV (reference sequence). This CDR3 is 14 amino acids long. The CDR3 here is CASSLSGQVYEQYF. CDR3 nucleotide sequence: TGTGCCAGCAGTTTGTCGGGACAGGTCTACGAGCAGTACTTC.

The chain carries TRBV28 and TRBJ2-1; 16 nucleotides align to TRBD2. Trimming took 6 bases from V and 0 from J; bases not matched to a gene: 5. The CDR3 runs to 18 residues. Germline V gene data show CDR1 as MDHEN and CDR2 as SYDVKM. The CDR3 nucleotides are TGTGCCAGCAGGCCGGGACTAGCGGGAGGGAGCTCCTACAATGAGCAGTTCTTC. Its translation: CASRPGLAGGSSYNEQFF.

V is TRBV29-1 and J is TRBJ2-6; unclear D gene. The CDR3 runs 14 residues. Germline V gene data show CDR1 as SQVTM and CDR2 as ANQGSEA. Trimming pared 4 bases from V and 0 bases from J, leaving 7 bases between. The CDR3 loop reads CSVGYFSGANVLTF. CDR3 sequence (DNA): TGCAGCGTTGGGTACTTCTCTGGGGCCAACGTCCTGACTTTC.

The chain recombines TRBV4-3 with TRBJ1-2; no definite D call. The CDR3 totals 13 residues. Trimming cost V 4 bases and J 1 base, with 7 bases left between them. Germline loops: CDR1 LGHNA, CDR2 YSLEER. For the CDR3, the DNA is TGCGCCAGCAGCCCCTGGATTAACTATGGCTACACCTTC. Residues: CASSPWINYGYTF.

V is TRBV9 and J is TRBJ1-3; perhaps TRBD1 as D (5 bases). Trimming removed 0 bases at V and 2 bases at J, with 15 bases between. The CDR3 totals 17 residues. Germline assignment: CDR1 SGDLS and CDR2 YYNGEE. The CDR3 sequence: CASSVDVVGGTGNTIYF. CDR3 nucleotide sequence: TGTGCCAGCAGCGTAGACGTCGTTGGGGGAACTGGAAACACCATATATTTT.

The chain carries TRBV19 and TRBJ2-7; D possibly corresponds to TRBD2 (6 bases). Trimming cost V 10 bases and J 5 bases, with 12 bases left between them. The CDR3 is 11 residues long. Germline CDR1 and CDR2: LNHDA and SQIVND (reference sequence). In nucleotides, the CDR3 is TGTGCCACTCTGGGAGGCCACGAGCAGTACTTC. As protein: CATLGGHEQYF.

This chain connects TRBV7-4 to TRBJ2-7, with 9 bases lining up with TRBD1. The CDR3 loop spans 15 amino acids. J was trimmed by 3 bases and V by 5 bases; bases with no gene match: 8. Germline lookup yields CDR1 SGHVT and CDR2 SQSDAQ. CDR3 protein: CASSGDRERVYEQYF. CDR3 in DNA: TGTGCCAGCAGCGGGGACAGGGAAAGAGTCTACGAGCAGTACTTC.

The chain employs TRBV6-5 and TRBJ1-1; no reliable D call. With 2 bases removed from V and 0 bases from J, the gap between germline ends came to 7 bases. CDR1 is MNHEY and CDR2 is SVGAGI in the germline V gene. The CDR3 extends over 14 amino acids. This CDR3 reads CASSYASMNTEAFF. The CDR3, as DNA: TGTGCCAGCAGTTACGCCTCCATGAACACTGAAGCTTTCTTT.

The chain employs TRBV9 and TRBJ2-1; perhaps TRBD1 as D (6 bases). The CDR3 sequence is 15 residues long. V lost 2 bases to trimming and J lost 7 bases, with 16 bases between them. CDR1 is SGDLS, CDR2 YYNGEE, per germline. CDR3: CASSVSGTTWNEQFF. For the CDR3, the DNA is TGTGCCAGCAGCGTGTCCGGGACAACTTGGAATGAGCAGTTCTTC.

The chain uses TRBV6-5 and TRBJ2-5, with unresolved D. Deletions cut 2 bases from V and 1 base from J, with 11 bases between. Germline CDR1 MNHEY, CDR2 SVGAGI. CDR3 length equals 15 residues. The CDR3 region is CASSYEWGFQETQYF. CDR3 nucleotides: TGTGCCAGCAGTTACGAATGGGGATTCCAAGAGACCCAGTACTTC.

This chain uses TRBV10-2 with TRBJ2-3; 14 bases agree with TRBD2. The CDR3 runs to 15 residues. Per the germline V gene, CDR1 is WSHSY and CDR2 is SAAADI. V gave up 6 bases and J gave up 6 bases; unmatched junction bases: 5. CDR3 sequence reads: CASSPGTSGSDTQYF. The CDR3 bases are TGCGCCAGCAGCCCCGGGACTAGCGGGAGTGATACGCAGTATTTT.

This rearrangement joins TRBV28 to TRBJ2-7; D is ambiguous. This CDR3 is 11 amino acids long. Germline CDR1 MDHEN, CDR2 SYDVKM. V was clipped by 8 bases and J by 9 bases, with 14 bases between them. The CDR3 loop is CASGVDSVQYF. CDR3 DNA: TGTGCCAGCGGGGTTGACTCCGTGCAGTACTTC.

The chain carries TRBV9 and TRBJ2-7, with 8 nucleotides matching TRBD2. The CDR3 runs to 14 residues. J was trimmed by 5 bases and V by 0 bases; bases with no gene match: 4. Looked up from germline, CDR1 is SGDLS and CDR2 is YYNGEE. In DNA, the CDR3 is TGTGCCAGCAGCGTAGAAGCGGGAGATAACGAGCAGTACTTC. It translates to CASSVEAGDNEQYF.

This clone showed up just once. The chain employs TRBV27 and TRBJ2-4; D gene uncertain. Germline lookup yields CDR1 MNHEY and CDR2 SMNVEV (reference sequence). Trimming removed 1 base at V and 1 base at J, with 14 bases between. The CDR3 extends over 17 amino acids. The CDR3 is CASSLFGPRLAKNIQYF. For the CDR3, the DNA is TGTGCCAGCAGTTTATTCGGTCCGCGTTTGGCCAAAAACATTCAGTACTTC.

CDR3 coding DNA: TGCAGCGTTGCCGGGGCGGGACGTGTATTCGAGCAGTACTTC. Translating gives CSVAGAGRVFEQYF. V and J are TRBV29-1 and TRBJ2-7; the D gene is possibly TRBD2 (6 bases). V lost 4 bases and J 6 bases, leaving 19 bases between the germline ends. The germline CDR1 and CDR2 sequences are SQVTM and ANQGSEA. This CDR3 contains 14 residues.

This clone rates as medium-sized. The J gene is TRBJ1-1, the V gene TRBV19; 8 nucleotides line up with TRBD1. V shed 11 bases and J 5 bases; nucleotides not matched to a gene: 4. Germline-derived CDR1 and CDR2 are LNHDA and SQIVND (reference sequence). The length of the CDR3 is 11 residues. The CDR3 region is CALYRGTEAFF. CDR3 nucleotide sequence: TGTGCCCTTTACAGGGGGACTGAAGCTTTCTTT. Complete variable domain (other parts from reference TRBV19 and TRBJ1-1): DGGITQSPKYLFRKEGQNVTLSCEQNLNHDAMYWYRQDPGQGLRLIYYSQIVNDFQKGDIAEGYSVSREKKESFPLTVTSAQKNPTAFYLCALYRGTEAFFGQGTRLTVV.

This clone was seen a handful of times. The chain carries TRBV28 and TRBJ2-7, with 8 bases that match TRBD2. The length of the CDR3 is 14 residues. Germline-derived CDR1 and CDR2 are MDHEN and SYDVKM. V was pared by 2 bases and J by 3 bases, with 3 bases of the junction left unmatched. CDR3 DNA: TGTGCCAGCAGTTTAGAGCGGGAGCTCTACGAGCAGTACTTC. This encodes CASSLERELYEQYF.

A note on this clone: Other DNA sequences of this sample code for an identical CDR3. CDR3 nucleotides: TGTGCCAGCAGTGAGGGAAACACTGAAGCTTTCTTT. Translated: CASSEGNTEAFF. This chain links TRBV2 with TRBJ1-1; D is unresolved. The CDR3 is made up of 12 amino acids. The V gene lost 3 bases and the J gene lost 2 bases, with 4 bases spanning the gap. Germline CDR1 is SNHLY and CDR2 is FYNNEI.

This CDR3 is CASSQVPTATNYGYTF. CDR3 DNA sequence: TGCGCCAGCAGCCAAGTCCCGACAGCTACTAACTATGGCTACACCTTC. This rearrangement joins TRBV4-1 to TRBJ1-2, with D possibly matching TRBD1 (5 bases). Trimming took off 1 base at V and 0 bases at J, with 12 bases between the two ends. Per the germline V gene, CDR1 is MGHRA and CDR2 is YSYEKL. This CDR3 region has 16 residues.

CDR3 sequence (DNA): TGTGCCAGCAGCTTAAATTCGGACTACCTACAAGAGACCCAGTACTTC. It codes for CASSLNSDYLQETQYF. The chain carries TRBV7-6 and TRBJ2-5; tentative D call: TRBD2 (6 bases). V dropped 2 bases and J dropped 2 bases, with 15 bases sitting between them. The CDR3 runs 16 residues. The germline CDR1 and CDR2 sequences are SGHVS and FNYEAQ.

The chain combines TRBV4-1 with TRBJ2-7; no firm D call. The CDR3 consists of 16 residues. From germline, CDR1 is MGHRA and CDR2 YSYEKL. V was clipped by 1 base and J by 4 bases, with 17 bases between them. The CDR3 DNA is TGCGCCAGCAGCCAAGTCTCCCACTCTACCCTATACGAGCAGTACTTC. As protein: CASSQVSHSTLYEQYF.